This T cell receptor beta chain was observed in a study of OX40 agonist ivuxolimab in advanced cancers. Method: immunoSEQ multiplex PCR; TCRdb's copy keeps in-frame clones and lacks some. The data contain roughly 60,000 clones, about 90% of them seen just once; the ten biggest clones take up around 2%. V lost 3 bases to trimming and J lost 6 bases; unmatched junction nucleotides: 3. The CDR3 is 15 residues long. Looked up from germline, CDR1 is LNHDA and CDR2 is SQIVND (reference sequence). The rearrangement uses TRBV19 and TRBJ1-5, with TRBD1 identical over 12 bases. This material consisted of CD4+ or CD8+ T cells sorted from blood, taken in a trial of the OX40 agonist ivuxolimab. The clonotype originates from an adult with an advanced solid tumor such as melanoma, head and neck, liver or kidney cancer. The CDR3 here is CASSMGQGAGQPQHF. The CDR3 DNA reads TGTGCCAGTAGTATGGGACAGGGGGCTGGTCAGCCCCAGCATTTT. The full variable domain, its missing parts supplied by reference TRBV19 and TRBJ1-5, is DGGITQSPKYLFRKEGQNVTLSCEQNLNHDAMYWYRQDPGQGLRLIYYSQIVNDFQKGDIAEGYSVSREKKESFPLTVTSAQKNPTAFYLCASSMGQGAGQPQHFGDGTRLSIL.